This T cell receptor beta chain derives from a study of blood T cell repertoires in COVID-19. About the study: PBMCs, B-cell-depleted T cells, or T cells provided the cDNA or gDNA that made up the material.

Germline-derived CDR1 and CDR2 are LGHDT and YNNKEL (reference sequence). Trimming removed 1 base from V and 3 bases from J, with 9 bases in between. This CDR3 has 15 amino acids. Produced via immunoSEQ multiplex PCR; TCRdb's table is partial and in-frame only. This table has about 270,000 clones, 90% appearing once. The gene calls are TRBV3-1 (or the pseudogene TRBV3-2) and TRBJ1-4; D is perhaps TRBD1 (5 bases). Sequenced: PBMCs or T cells enriched from blood (not recorded which). This clonotype was obtained from a woman aged 25 to 45 with acute COVID-19. CDR3 DNA: TGTGCCAGCAGCCAAGCTGCGGGGGCTAATGAAAAACTGTTTTTT. It is translated as CASSQAAGANEKLFF.